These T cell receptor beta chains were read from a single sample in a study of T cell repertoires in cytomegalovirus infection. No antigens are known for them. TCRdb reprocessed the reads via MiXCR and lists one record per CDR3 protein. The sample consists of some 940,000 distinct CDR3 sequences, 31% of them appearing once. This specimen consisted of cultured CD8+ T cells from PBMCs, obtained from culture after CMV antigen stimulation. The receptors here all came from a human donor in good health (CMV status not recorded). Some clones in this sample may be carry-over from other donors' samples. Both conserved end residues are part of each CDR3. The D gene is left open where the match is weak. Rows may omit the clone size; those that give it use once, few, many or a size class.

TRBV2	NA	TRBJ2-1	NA	TGTGCCAGCAGTGATGTTCCTAATCCTGAGCAGTTCTTC	CASSDVPNPEQFF
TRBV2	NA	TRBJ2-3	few	TGTGCCAGCAGCAGGGAGGGGGGGGATCGCACAGATACGCAGTATTTT	CASSREGGDRTDTQYF
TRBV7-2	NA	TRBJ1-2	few	TGTGCCAGCAGCCCCCTCAGGGGCGCTTTCTATGGCTACACCTTC	CASSPLRGAFYGYTF
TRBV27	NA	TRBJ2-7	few	TGTGCCAGCAGTTTATCCGGTTCCGCCGGGTACGAGCAGTACTTC	CASSLSGSAGYEQYF
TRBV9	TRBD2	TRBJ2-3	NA	TGTGCCAGCAAAGGGACTATCGGACCAGATACGCAGTATTTT	CASKGTIGPDTQYF
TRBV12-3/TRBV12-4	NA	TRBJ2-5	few	TGTGCCAGCAGTTCCGTGGACAGCCAAGAGACCCAGTACTTC	CASSSVDSQETQYF
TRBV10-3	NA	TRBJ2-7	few	TGTGCCATCAGCGGACAAGGCCTCTCCTACGAGCAGTACTTC	CAISGQGLSYEQYF
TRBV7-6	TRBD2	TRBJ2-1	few	TGTGCTAGCAGCTTAGAAGCGGGGGGAGAGCAGTTCTTC	CASSLEAGGEQFF
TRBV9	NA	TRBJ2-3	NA	TGTGCCAGCAGCCTGGACGGGACTGCGAGCACAGATACGCAGTATTTT	CASSLDGTASTDTQYF
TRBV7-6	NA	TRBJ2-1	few	TGTGCCAGCAGCTTACCTCAATACAATGAGCAGTTCTTC	CASSLPQYNEQFF
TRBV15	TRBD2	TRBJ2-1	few	TGTGCCACCAGCAGAGGACTAGCGGGGAGCTCCTACAATGAGCAGTTCTTC	CATSRGLAGSSYNEQFF
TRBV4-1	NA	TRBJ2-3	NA	TGCGCCAGCAGCCTTCGGACAGGCACAGATACGCAGTATTTT	CASSLRTGTDTQYF
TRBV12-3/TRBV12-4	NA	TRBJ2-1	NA	TGTGCCAGCACTCCCCCCGGCTACAATGAGCAGTTCTTC	CASTPPGYNEQFF
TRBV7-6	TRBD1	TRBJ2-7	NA	TGTGCCAGCAGCTCCCGACAGGGAGTAAATGACGAGCAGTACTTC	CASSSRQGVNDEQYF
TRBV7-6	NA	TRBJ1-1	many	TGTGCCAGCAGCTTTCTACAGTCGAACACTGAAGCTTTCTTT	CASSFLQSNTEAFF
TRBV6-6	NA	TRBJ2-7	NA	TGTGCCACCACCCTCGGGACCTACGAGCAGTACTTC	CATTLGTYEQYF
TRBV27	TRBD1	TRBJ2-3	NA	TGTGCCAGCAGTTCCCTCCCGGGGACAGCTAGCACAGATACGCAGTATTTT	CASSSLPGTASTDTQYF
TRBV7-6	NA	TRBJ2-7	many	TGTGCCAGCAGCTTACCGGACACCTCCTACGAGCAGTACTTC	CASSLPDTSYEQYF
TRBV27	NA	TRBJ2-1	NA	TGTGCCAGCAGCGCTACCGGATCCCCGGGCAATGAGCAGTTCTTC	CASSATGSPGNEQFF
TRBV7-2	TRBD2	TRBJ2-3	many	TGTGCCAGCAGCTTACCCAGGACAGACGGCGGGGGGGCGGCCCCAGATACGCAGTATTTT	CASSLPRTDGGGAAPDTQYF
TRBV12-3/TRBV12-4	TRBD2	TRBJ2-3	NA	TGTGCCAGCAGTTTAGCGGGGGGGTATTTGGATACGCAGTATTTT	CASSLAGGYLDTQYF
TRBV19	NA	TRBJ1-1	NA	TGTGCCAGTAGTATGATCGGCACTGAAGCTTTCTTT	CASSMIGTEAFF
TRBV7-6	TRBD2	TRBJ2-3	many	TGTGCCAGCAGCTTAGCAGCCGGGACTAGCGCAGATACGCAGTATTTT	CASSLAAGTSADTQYF
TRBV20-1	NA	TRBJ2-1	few	TGCAGTGCTAGAGTTTGGCTTGGCTCTTCTTGGAATGAGCAGTTCTTC	CSARVWLGSSWNEQFF
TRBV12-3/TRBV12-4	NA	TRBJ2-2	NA	TGTGCCAGCAGTTACAGGGAGGATACCGGGGAGCTGTTTTTT	CASSYREDTGELFF
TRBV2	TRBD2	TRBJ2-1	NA	TGTGCCAGCAGTCGCACCGACCAGCGGGGGTCATACAATGAGCAGTTCTTC	CASSRTDQRGSYNEQFF
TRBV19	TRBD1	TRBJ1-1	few	TGTGCCAGTAGTATTCGAGGGGGCGCGGACACTGAAGCTTTCTTT	CASSIRGGADTEAFF
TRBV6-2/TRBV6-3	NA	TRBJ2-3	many	TGTGCCAGCAGTTACGGCCGACGAGGGTCAGATACGCAGTATTTT	CASSYGRRGSDTQYF
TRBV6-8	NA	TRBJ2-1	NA	TGTGCCAGCAGTTACGACTCTAGCTCCTACAATGAGCAGTTCTTC	CASSYDSSSYNEQFF
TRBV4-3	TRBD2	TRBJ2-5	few	TGCGCCAGCAGCCTGCGACTAGCGGAGACGCAAGAGACCCAGTACTTC	CASSLRLAETQETQYF
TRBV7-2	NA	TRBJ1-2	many	TGTGCCAGCAGCTTAGCGTCTGTTTTCTATGGCTACACCTTC	CASSLASVFYGYTF
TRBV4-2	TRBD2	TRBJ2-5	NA	TGTGCCAGCAGCCTCCGGGCAGCGGGGGGAAACCAAGAGACCCAGTACTTC	CASSLRAAGGNQETQYF
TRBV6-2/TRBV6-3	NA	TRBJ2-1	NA	TGTGCCACCCAGCGAGGGGCCGTTCACAATGAGCAGTTCTTC	CATQRGAVHNEQFF
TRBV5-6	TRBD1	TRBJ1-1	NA	TGTGCCAGCAGCTTGGAGGGGGCATTCTTTGGGCAAGAGAACACTGAAGCTTTCTTT	CASSLEGAFFGQENTEAFF
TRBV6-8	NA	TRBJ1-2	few	TGTGCCAGCAGTCAGGGGTGGAACTATGGCTACACCTTC	CASSQGWNYGYTF
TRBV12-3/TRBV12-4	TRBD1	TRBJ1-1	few	TGTGCCAGCACTCGACAGGGGGCAGGAACTGAAGCTTTCTTT	CASTRQGAGTEAFF
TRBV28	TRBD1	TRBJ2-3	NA	TGTGCCAGCAGCGACAGGGGTGCAGATACGCAGTATTTT	CASSDRGADTQYF
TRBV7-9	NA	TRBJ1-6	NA	TGTGCCAGCAGCGAATCCGGGGGATTCCTCGGGGTATATTCACCCCTCCACTTT	CASSESGGFLGVYSPLHF
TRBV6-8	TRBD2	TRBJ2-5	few	TGTGCCAGCAGTTACGGACTAGCGGGGGCCGAAGAGACCCAGTACTTC	CASSYGLAGAEETQYF
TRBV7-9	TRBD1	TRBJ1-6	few	TGTGCCAGCAGCCCGCTACAGGGGGCGCTTTCACCCCTCCACTTT	CASSPLQGALSPLHF
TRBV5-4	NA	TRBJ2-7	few	TGTGCCAGCAGCTTGGGGGACAAGGAACCTACCGGTGAGCAGTACTTC	CASSLGDKEPTGEQYF
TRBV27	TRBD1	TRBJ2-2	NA	TGTGCCAGCAGTTTATACGGGACAGGGGGTTCCGGGGAGCTGTTTTTT	CASSLYGTGGSGELFF
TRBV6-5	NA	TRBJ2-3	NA	TGTGCCAGCAGTTACTCGATAGTGCCAGATACGCAGTATTTT	CASSYSIVPDTQYF
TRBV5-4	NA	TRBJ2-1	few	TGTGCCAGCAGCTTGGTACTGGGGAGTAGGAATGAGCAGTTCTTC	CASSLVLGSRNEQFF
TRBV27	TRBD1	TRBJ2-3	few	TGTGCCAGCAGTTTACCAGGGGGAGCAACAGATACGCAGTATTTT	CASSLPGGATDTQYF
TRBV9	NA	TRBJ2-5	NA	TGTGCCAGCAGCGTACAGGGGCGAGGGGAGACCCAGTACTTC	CASSVQGRGETQYF
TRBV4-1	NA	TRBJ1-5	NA	TGCGCCAGCAGCCGCCGGGACACAAGCAATCAGCCCCAGCATTTT	CASSRRDTSNQPQHF
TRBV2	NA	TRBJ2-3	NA	TGTGCCAGCCCCCCGGGGCTCACAGATACGCAGTATTTT	CASPPGLTDTQYF
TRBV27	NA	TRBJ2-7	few	TGTGCCAGCAGTTTTGCCAGGGGCCTCTCCTACGAGCAGTACTTC	CASSFARGLSYEQYF
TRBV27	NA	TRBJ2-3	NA	TGTGCCAGCAGCCAAAGCTCGCGGTCCACAGATACGCAGTATTTT	CASSQSSRSTDTQYF
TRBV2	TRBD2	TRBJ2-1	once	TGTGCCAGCAGGGGGGGGGTGAGGGAGCAGTTCTTC	CASRGGVREQFF
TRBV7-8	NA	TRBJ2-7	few	TGTGCCAGCAGCTTAGCTATTGGGTGGTCCTACGAGCAGTACTTC	CASSLAIGWSYEQYF